The 3 T cell receptor beta chains below all came from one sample that was sequenced in a study of blood T cell repertoires in COVID-19. Profiling relied on immunoSEQ multiplex PCR, and the TCRdb table lists in-frame clones only, not all of them. The data contain approximately 60,000 clones, roughly four fifths of them seen just once; the ten biggest clones take up approximately 3.5%. The specimen was peripheral blood. These receptors were taken from a woman aged 80 or over with acute or convalescent COVID-19.

This sequence joins TRBV6-4 and TRBJ2-7; D perhaps matches TRBD2 (6 bases). In germline, CDR1 is MRHNA, CDR2 SNTAGT. Trimming shortened V by 9 bases and J by 5 bases, and 17 bases separated the two germline ends. This CDR3 spans 13 amino acids. The CDR3 nucleotides are TGTGCCAGTCCGACTAGTTCCGTCCACGAGCAGTACTTC. Amino acids: CASPTSSVHEQYF.

The V call is TRBV4-1, the J call TRBJ2-7, with D tentatively TRBD1 (5 bases). Germline lookup yields CDR1 MGHRA and CDR2 YSYEKL. The germline V and J ends were trimmed by 3 bases and 5 bases, with 17 bases remaining between them. The CDR3 is 15 residues long. In nucleotides, the CDR3 is TGCGCCAGCAGCCAGCCGACCAGGGATACGAACGAGCAGTACTTC. Encoded protein: CASSQPTRDTNEQYF.

This sequence joins TRBV2 and TRBJ2-7; maybe TRBD1 (5 bases). Looked up from germline, CDR1 is SNHLY and CDR2 is FYNNEI. The CDR3 loop spans 13 amino acids. The ends were cut back, 2 bases at V and 5 bases at J, with 10 bases in the middle. The CDR3 DNA is TGTGCCAGCAGTGAACAGGGTCTCAACGAGCAGTACTTC. Translation: CASSEQGLNEQYF. Looking up the rest from reference TRBV2 and TRBJ2-7 gives the full variable domain: EPEVTQTPSHQVTQMGQEVILRCVPISNHLYFYWYRQILGQKVEFLVSFYNNEISEKSEIFDDQFSVERPDGSNFTLKIRSTKLEDSAMYFCASSEQGLNEQYFGPGTRLTVT.